The 21 T cell receptor beta chains listed next were all sequenced from one sample in a study of T cells in localized non-small cell lung cancer. Libraries were prepared by immunoSEQ multiplex PCR; TCRdb keeps only in-frame clonotypes and omits some of them. The table lists about 59,000 clones, 85% to 90% of them singletons. Source: peripheral blood, taken before any cancer treatment. The receptor source for this set is a man between 35 and 75 years old with stage I squamous cell lung carcinoma.

The J gene is TRBJ1-2, the V gene TRBV7-8; D perhaps matches TRBD1 (5 bases). Germline CDR1 reads SGHVS; CDR2 reads FQNEAQ. Trimming removed 0 bases from V and 7 bases from J, with 21 bases in between. This CDR3 has 17 amino acids. CDR3 nucleotides: TGTGCCAGCAGCTTAGCCAATTCAGGGCCGGATACTGGTGGCTACACCTTC. As protein: CASSLANSGPDTGGYTF. Drawing the rest from reference TRBV7-8 and TRBJ1-2, the complete variable domain is GAGVSQSPRYKVAKRGQDVALRCDPISGHVSLFWYQQALGQGPEFLTYFQNEAQLDKSGLPSDRFFAERPEGSVSTLKIQRTQQEDSAVYLCASSLANSGPDTGGYTFGSGTRLTVV.

This clone was seen a few times. V gene TRBV7-2 combines with J gene TRBJ2-7; D is uncertain. V lost 7 bases, J lost 0 bases, and 10 bases lay in between. The CDR3 length is 13 residues. Per the germline V gene, CDR1 is SGHTA and CDR2 is FQGNSA. Here the CDR3 DNA reads TGTGCCAGCACCTCGACCTTCTCCTACGAGCAGTACTTC. Translation: CASTSTFSYEQYF.

The rearrangement joins TRBV14 to TRBJ2-4; D is unresolved. The CDR3 sequence is 16 residues long. Germline values: CDR1 SGHDN, CDR2 FVKESK. The ends were cut back, 4 bases at V and 0 bases at J, with 13 bases in the middle. The CDR3 DNA follows: TGTGCCAGCAGCCCGCAGAAGTCCCTAGCCAAAAACATTCAGTACTTC. Protein product: CASSPQKSLAKNIQYF.

The chain combines TRBV28 with TRBJ2-3; D uncertain. Trimming pared 7 bases from V and 4 bases from J, leaving 15 bases between. Germline CDR1 is MDHEN and CDR2 is SYDVKM. This CDR3 comprises 14 residues. The DNA for the CDR3 is TGTGCCAGCAACCCTCCCGGCACCGCAGATACGCAGTATTTT. Protein product: CASNPPGTADTQYF.

This chain joins TRBV13 and TRBJ2-5; D is possibly TRBD2 (6 bases). CDR1 is PRHDT, CDR2 FYEKMQ, per germline (reference sequence). Trimming shortened V by 2 bases and J by 2 bases, and 15 bases separated the two germline ends. The CDR3 has 16 amino acids. CDR3: CASSLSVPGDQETQYF. Written as DNA, the CDR3 is TGTGCCAGCAGCTTATCCGTCCCGGGAGATCAAGAGACCCAGTACTTC.

The genes are TRBV6-6 and TRBJ1-2; 7 bases align to TRBD1. This CDR3 has 13 amino acids. CDR1 is MNHNY, CDR2 SVGAGI, per germline (reference sequence). The junction had 3 bases not matched to a gene; V was cut back by 5 bases and J by 3 bases. CDR3 nucleotide sequence: TGTGCCAGCAGTGATACAGGGGACTATGGCTACACCTTC. Translation gives CASSDTGDYGYTF.

V and J are TRBV5-4 and TRBJ2-1; 10 nucleotides match TRBD1. Germline V lookup: CDR1 SGHNT, CDR2 YYREEE (reference sequence). V trimming: 0 bases; J trimming: 4 bases; junction bases outside the gene matches: 1. The CDR3 contains 15 residues. CDR3 protein: CASSLGTGGYNEQFF. CDR3 DNA sequence: TGTGCCAGCAGCTTGGGGACAGGGGGATACAATGAGCAGTTCTTC.

V is TRBV9 and J is TRBJ2-7; 10 nucleotides line up with TRBD2. With 4 bases clipped from V and 4 bases from J, the junction kept 11 bases outside the gene matches. Per the germline V gene, CDR1 is SGDLS and CDR2 is YYNGEE. CDR3 size: 16 residues. The CDR3 nucleotides read TGTGCCAGCAGCCCTACTAGCGGGAAAACGGGGTACGAGCAGTACTTC. This encodes CASSPTSGKTGYEQYF.

The CDR3 nucleotides are TGCGCCAGCAGCCTCGGCCCCTGGGAAAGCACTGAAGCTTTCTTT. This encodes CASSLGPWESTEAFF. The chain uses TRBV4-1 and TRBJ1-1; D gene unclear. CDR1 and CDR2 from the germline V gene are MGHRA and YSYEKL. The CDR3 consists of 15 residues. Trimming took off 4 bases at V and 4 bases at J, with 16 bases between the two ends.

CDR3 DNA: TGCGCCAGCAGCTTGTTAGCGGGAGATCCTCGCAATGAGCAGTTCTTC. Its protein product is CASSLLAGDPRNEQFF. The chain carries TRBV5-1 and TRBJ2-1, with 9 bases fitting TRBD2. Trimming cost V 1 base and J 6 bases; bases outside gene matches: 8. The V gene's germline CDR1 is SGHRS and CDR2 YFSETQ. The CDR3 is 16 residues long.

The rearrangement links TRBV5-8 to TRBJ2-1; 8 bases map to TRBD2. The CDR3 totals 14 residues. The germline gives CDR1 SGHTS, CDR2 YDEGEE. V trimming: 4 bases; J trimming: 7 bases; junction bases outside the gene matches: 7. In DNA form, the CDR3 reads TGTGCCAGCAGCCAGTTCTCGGGAGGGAATGAGCAGTTCTTC. As protein: CASSQFSGGNEQFF. Supplemented by reference TRBV5-8 and TRBJ2-1, the full variable domain reads EAGVTQSPTHLIKTRGQQATLRCSPISGHTSVYWYQQALGLGLQFLLWYDEGEERNRGNFPPRFSGRQFPNYSSELNVNALELEDSALYLCASSQFSGGNEQFFGPGTRLTVL.

The chain joins TRBV18 to TRBJ1-1, with TRBD1 matching over 9 bases. V shed 3 bases and J 0 bases; nucleotides not matched to a gene: 8. This CDR3 spans 17 amino acids. From germline, CDR1 is KGHSH and CDR2 LQKENI. CDR3 nucleotide sequence: TGTGCCAGCTCACCGTATATTGACAGGGGGATGAACACTGAAGCTTTCTTT. This translates into CASSPYIDRGMNTEAFF.

As regards this clone: This sample includes further DNA sequences coding for the same CDR3. This sequence joins TRBV2 and TRBJ2-6; D unresolved. The CDR3 extends over 15 amino acids. CDR1 and CDR2 from the germline V gene are SNHLY and FYNNEI. The V end lost 3 bases, the J end lost 0 bases, and 6 bases lay between the germline ends. Here the CDR3 DNA reads TGTGCCAGCAGTGACAGGACCTCTGGGGCCAACGTCCTGACTTTC. As protein: CASSDRTSGANVLTF.

The V call is TRBV21-1, the J call TRBJ2-5; the DNA was not compared with TRBD1, the D call given in the table. TRBV21-1 is given as a pseudogene. CDR3 length: 15 residues. The DNA of the CDR3 is TGTGCCAGCAGAGCGACAGGGTGCCAACAAGAGACCCAGTACTTC. Protein: CASRATGCQQETQYF.

V is TRBV7-3 and J is TRBJ2-1, with a weak D call TRBD2 (5 bases). Germline-derived CDR1 and CDR2 are SGHTA and FQGTGA. Trimming left V 4 bases short and J 0 bases short, with 19 bases between. There are 18 residues in the CDR3. The CDR3: CASSSRPRGSSSYNEQFF. In DNA form, the CDR3 reads TGTGCCAGCAGCTCCCGCCCGAGAGGGTCCAGCTCCTACAATGAGCAGTTCTTC.

The V call is TRBV7-2, the J call TRBJ2-5; no clear D. The length of the CDR3 is 14 residues. Trimming removed 5 bases at V and 2 bases at J, with 12 bases between. The germline CDR1 and CDR2 sequences are SGHTA and FQGNSA. The CDR3, as DNA: TGTGCCAGCAGCCTCCGACATTTTCAAGAGACCCAGTACTTC. Translated: CASSLRHFQETQYF.

This chain uses TRBV5-6 with TRBJ2-3; TRBD2 agrees at 11 bases. Germline CDR1 is SGHDT and CDR2 is YYEEEE. The CDR3 sequence is 17 residues long. Trimming cost V 3 bases and J 1 base; bases outside gene matches: 7. The CDR3 here is CASSSPGLADRTDTQYF. The CDR3 DNA reads as TGTGCCAGCAGCTCCCCGGGACTAGCGGATCGCACAGATACGCAGTATTTT.

The gene calls are TRBV27 and TRBJ2-1; D unresolved. V dropped 0 bases and J dropped 4 bases, with 7 bases sitting between them. The CDR3 has 14 amino acids. The germline V gene encodes CDR1 MNHEY and CDR2 SMNVEV (reference sequence). The CDR3 reads CASSLSTPYNEQFF. The CDR3 coding sequence is TGTGCCAGCAGTTTATCGACGCCGTACAATGAGCAGTTCTTC.

The chain uses TRBV7-8 and TRBJ2-2, with TRBD2 identical over 13 bases. There are 19 residues in the CDR3. V shed 0 bases, J shed 7 bases, and the junction held 11 bases outside the gene matches. CDR1 is SGHVS, CDR2 FQNEAQ, per germline. CDR3 in DNA: TGTGCCAGCAGCTTAGCCCAACTAGCGGGAGGGCCGTGGGACGGGGAGCTGTTTTTT. Its translation: CASSLAQLAGGPWDGELFF.

The chain links TRBV2 to TRBJ1-1; 7 bases agree with TRBD1. This CDR3 contains 15 residues. Looked up from germline, CDR1 is SNHLY and CDR2 is FYNNEI. J gave up 2 bases and V 7 bases, and 10 bases lay outside the gene matches. CDR3 nucleotide sequence: TGTGCCAGCATCCGGGACAGCCAGATTAACACTGAAGCTTTCTTT. Encoded protein: CASIRDSQINTEAFF.

This chain links TRBV4-3 with TRBJ2-3; 9 bases map to TRBD1. V lost 0 bases to trimming and J lost 6 bases; unmatched junction nucleotides: 10. Germline V gene data show CDR1 as LGHNA and CDR2 as YSLEER. The CDR3 loop spans 17 amino acids. For the CDR3, the DNA is TGCGCCAGCAGCCAAGATCTTGGGGGACAGGGCCGGGATACGCAGTATTTT. This gives the protein CASSQDLGGQGRDTQYF.